A single sample is the source of the 12 T cell receptor beta chains below, sequenced in a study of breast tumors, draining lymph nodes, adjacent tissues (dated by TCRdb to the mid-2010s). The library was prepared using multiplex PCR. The instrument was an Illumina HiSeq 2000. TCRdb redid the processing of the public reads, applying fastp at Q25 and MiXCR, and retained in-frame beta chains. CDR3 protein sequences are deduplicated, and each keeps its most common genes and DNA. The sample records approximately 190,000 distinct CDR3 sequences, about 32% of which are singletons. The leading ten clones occupy around 4.5% of the sample. The axillary draining lymph nodes of breast cancer patients were the source of the lymph node samples. The sequencing input was axillary lymph node tissue. These receptors were taken from a female donor with breast cancer. Some clones in this sample may be carry-over from other donors' samples.

In its sample, this clonotype was seen many times. The rearrangement joins TRBV5-6 to TRBJ1-2; TRBD1 aligns across 9 bases. The CDR3 is 15 residues long. V lost 1 base and J lost 5; bases outside the gene matches: 6. Looked up from germline, CDR1 is SGHDT and CDR2 is YYEEEE. The CDR3 spells CASSLLGQGKYGYTF. CDR3 coding DNA: TGTGCCAGCAGCTTGTTGGGACAGGGAAAGTATGGCTACACCTTC.

This clonotype has just a few counts. Given a much more abundant clone one base away, this may be a read error. V and J are TRBV5-1 and TRBJ2-1, with 7 bases lining up with TRBD1. The germline V gene has CDR1 SGHRS and CDR2 YFSETQ. The CDR3 contains 14 residues. CDR3 amino acids: CASSPGDRDNEQSF. Written as DNA, the CDR3 is TGCGCCAGCAGCCCCGGGGACAGAGACAATGAGCAGTCCTTC.

About this clonotype: Because it lacks the conserved phenylalanine or tryptophan at the end, this CDR3 is likely a read error. This rearrangement joins TRBV6-6 to TRBJ1-2, with D perhaps TRBD1 (5 bases). Germline assignment: CDR1 MNHNY and CDR2 SVGAGI (reference sequence). CDR3 size: 15 residues. V gave up 8 bases and J gave up 3 bases, with 19 bases separating them. Here the CDR3 DNA reads TGTGCCAGCGTTGGGGGTCCCTCGGAAGACTATGGCTACACCCTC. The encoded protein is CASVGGPSEDYGYTL.

This clonotype was counted ten times or more. The chain is built from TRBV6-1 and TRBJ2-5, with D maybe TRBD1 (6 bases). V lost 4 bases and J lost 10, with 16 bases in between. The CDR3 contains 13 residues. CDR1 MNHNS and CDR2 SASEGT come from the germline V gene. Written as DNA, the CDR3 is TGTGCCAGCAGTGTGAGGGGGTATTTAAGCCAGTACTTC. It codes for CASSVRGYLSQYF.

In this sample, this clonotype turned up many times. The chain is built from TRBV2 and TRBJ1-2; 10 bases map to TRBD1. CDR1 and CDR2 from the germline V gene are SNHLY and FYNNEI. With 2 bases clipped from V and 8 bases from J, the junction kept 5 bases outside the gene matches. This CDR3 has 14 amino acids. For the CDR3, the DNA is TGTGCCAGCAGTGAAAGTGGACAGGGGGGCGGCTACACCTTC. Its protein product is CASSESGQGGGYTF.

V gene TRBV5-5 combines with J gene TRBJ2-4, with 8 bases aligning to TRBD1. The CDR3 is 14 amino acids. Germline CDR1 and CDR2: SGHKS and YYEKEE (reference sequence). The V gene end was trimmed by 2 bases and the J gene end by 8 bases; junction bases not matched to a gene: 6. The CDR3 nucleotides are TGTGCCAGCAGCTTATTCCAGGGGGCAGACATTCAGTACTTC. Translated, it gives CASSLFQGADIQYF. The full variable domain, rest sourced from reference TRBV5-5 and TRBJ2-4, is DAGVTQSPTHLIKTRGQQVTLRCSPISGHKSVSWYQQVLGQGPQFIFQYYEKEERGRGNFPDRFSARQFPNYSSELNVNALLLGDSALYLCASSLFQGADIQYFGAGTRLSVL.

Many counts were recorded for this clonotype. The V gene is TRBV7-9, the J gene TRBJ2-7; no clear D gene. Looked up from germline, CDR1 is SEHNR and CDR2 is FQNEAQ (reference sequence). The CDR3 spans 12 residues. The V gene lost 5 bases and the J gene lost 0 bases, with 5 bases spanning the gap. CDR3 loop: CASSRSSYEQYF. For the CDR3, the DNA is TGTGCCAGCAGCCGTAGCTCCTACGAGCAGTACTTC.

The chain joins TRBV4-1 to TRBJ1-1; D may be TRBD1 (5 bases). V was pared by 4 bases and J by 1 base, with 10 bases between. Germline V gene data show CDR1 as MGHRA and CDR2 as YSYEKL. The CDR3 extends over 14 amino acids. The DNA for the CDR3 is TGCGCCAGCAGCCGCAGGGAAGGGAACACTGAAGCTTTCTTT. It specifies CASSRREGNTEAFF.

V is TRBV20-1 and J is TRBJ2-6; D gene uncertain. V lost 6 bases and J lost 8, with 14 bases in between. This CDR3 has 13 amino acids. In germline, CDR1 is DFQATT, CDR2 SNEGSKA (reference sequence). CDR3 region: CSARVPGSNVLTF. As DNA, the CDR3 is TGCAGTGCAAGGGTGCCCGGGTCCAACGTCCTGACTTTC.

V is TRBV2 and J is TRBJ1-5; D is unclear. The CDR3 length is 16 residues. V was pared by 6 bases and J by 6 bases, with 21 bases between. Per the germline V gene, CDR1 is SNHLY and CDR2 is FYNNEI. The CDR3 coding sequence is TGTGCCAGCAGGCCCCTCCCCTGGGGAGGAGGTCAGCCCCAGCATTTT. It specifies CASRPLPWGGGQPQHF.

This clonotype was seen at least ten times. V and J are TRBV12-3 or TRBV12-4 and TRBJ1-6; weak D call: TRBD1 (5 bases). Between the trimmed V and J ends, which lost 5 bases and 13 bases, there was a span of 24 bases. This CDR3 comprises 16 residues. The CDR3 DNA is TGTGCCAGCAGTCAACTTCAGGGACTTGGTAGTTCGCCCCTCCACTTT. Translation: CASSQLQGLGSSPLHF.

V gene TRBV2 combines with J gene TRBJ1-3; D is ambiguous. The CDR3 covers 16 residues. Trimming removed 2 bases at V and 2 bases at J, with 13 bases between. Germline lookup yields CDR1 SNHLY and CDR2 FYNNEI. CDR3 nucleotide sequence: TGTGCCAGCAGTGAAACGCCCGGGAGCCCTGGAAACACCATATATTTT. Translation: CASSETPGSPGNTIYF.